What follows are 22 T cell receptor beta chains derived from one specimen sequenced in a study of radiation and T cells in renal cell carcinoma. This table comes from immunoSEQ multiplex PCR, and its TCRdb copy is limited to in-frame clones, with some not included. The profile shows some 140,000 clones, about 88% of them singletons. Time point specified: baseline pretreatment blood. Treatment of the sample: 15 Gy SBRT to primary tumor, nephrectomy 4 weeks later. The sequencing used blood, collected from a patient whose treatment included radiotherapy and nephrectomy. All receptors come from a woman between 50 and 59 years old with renal cell carcinoma.

The chain is built from TRBV5-1 and TRBJ2-2, with TRBD1 matching over 9 bases. This CDR3 has 16 amino acids. Germline CDR1 and CDR2: SGHRS and YFSETQ. J lost 3 bases, V lost 4 bases, and 7 bases had no gene match. For the CDR3, the DNA is TGCGCCAGCAGCCTTTTACAGGGGGCCGACACCGGGGAGCTGTTTTTT. This gives the protein CASSLLQGADTGELFF.

V usage is TRBV19 and J usage is TRBJ2-2; D not resolved. Germline CDR1 reads LNHDA; CDR2 reads SQIVND (reference sequence). The V end was cut by 1 base, the J end by 4 bases, with 7 bases between. The CDR3 is 14 amino acids. CDR3 protein: CASSIAGLTGELFF. The CDR3 DNA sequence: TGTGCCAGTAGTATAGCAGGCCTCACCGGGGAGCTGTTTTTT.

This chain joins TRBV5-1 and TRBJ2-7; D tentatively fits TRBD1 or TRBD2 (5 bases each). With 2 bases removed from V and 0 bases from J, the gap between germline ends came to 15 bases. The CDR3 loop spans 16 amino acids. Germline loops: CDR1 SGHRS, CDR2 YFSETQ. CDR3 sequence: CASSFEPGRSSYEQYF. The CDR3 DNA reads TGCGCCAGCAGCTTTGAGCCGGGACGTAGCTCCTACGAGCAGTACTTC.

The genes are TRBV20-1 and TRBJ2-7, with TRBD1 as a possible D gene (5 bases). The V end was cut by 6 bases, the J end by 9 bases, with 15 bases between. The germline V gene has CDR1 DFQATT and CDR2 SNEGSKA (reference sequence). This CDR3 has 11 amino acids. The CDR3 spells CSATPQGPQYF. CDR3 sequence (DNA): TGCAGTGCCACACCCCAGGGTCCGCAGTACTTC.

This clone was seen ten or more times. The chain combines TRBV20-1 with TRBJ2-7, with D uncertain. Trimming removed 3 bases from V and 0 bases from J, with 3 bases in between. The germline V gene has CDR1 DFQATT and CDR2 SNEGSKA (reference sequence). This CDR3 spans 11 amino acids. CDR3 in DNA: TGCAGTGCTAGGAACTCCTACGAGCAGTACTTC. Its protein product is CSARNSYEQYF.

The chain is built from TRBV29-1 and TRBJ2-2; TRBD1 is a possible D gene (5 bases). The CDR3 runs 15 residues. CDR1 is SQVTM and CDR2 is ANQGSEA in the germline V gene. V was trimmed by 0 bases and J by 0 bases, leaving 8 bases between them. The CDR3 sequence: CSVEDRTTNTGELFF. The DNA for the CDR3 is TGCAGCGTTGAAGACCGGACAACGAACACCGGGGAGCTGTTTTTT.

The chain has TRBV5-6 and TRBJ1-2; D gene uncertain. CDR3 length: 12 residues. V gave up 4 bases and J gave up 3 bases, with 7 bases separating them. CDR1 is SGHDT and CDR2 is YYEEEE in the germline V gene. The CDR3 sequence is CASSLGHYGYTF. The CDR3 DNA reads as TGTGCCAGCAGCCTGGGCCACTATGGCTACACCTTC.

J is TRBJ2-7 and V is TRBV19; possible D gene TRBD1, 5 bases. Per germline, CDR1 LNHDA and CDR2 SQIVND (reference sequence). The V gene lost 4 bases and the J gene lost 3 bases, with 10 bases spanning the gap. This CDR3 has 13 residues. In nucleotides, the CDR3 is TGTGCCAGTAGTAAGGGGCCAGGCTACGAGCAGTACTTC. Translating gives CASSKGPGYEQYF.

The rearrangement uses TRBV7-2 and TRBJ1-2, with a tentative D call TRBD1 (5 bases). Trimming shortened V by 1 base and J by 0 bases, and 9 bases separated the two germline ends. The germline V gene has CDR1 SGHTA and CDR2 FQGNSA. The CDR3 is made up of 15 amino acids. The CDR3 region is CASSLVAGSNYGYTF. CDR3 nucleotide sequence: TGTGCCAGCAGCTTAGTGGCAGGGTCTAACTATGGCTACACCTTC.

This chain connects TRBV19 to TRBJ1-2, with 9 bases aligning to TRBD1. V shed 7 bases, J shed 4 bases, and the junction held 10 bases outside the gene matches. This CDR3 comprises 15 residues. The germline V gene has CDR1 LNHDA and CDR2 SQIVND (reference sequence). The DNA for the CDR3 is TGTGCCAGTAACCCGGGACAGGGCCCCCTCTATGGCTACACCTTC. This encodes CASNPGQGPLYGYTF.

This clone was seen a single time. The genes are TRBV19 and TRBJ2-7; the match to TRBD1 covers 11 bases. This CDR3 contains 15 residues. J lost 3 bases, V lost 6 bases, and 7 bases had no gene match. Germline assignment: CDR1 LNHDA and CDR2 SQIVND (reference sequence). The CDR3 sequence: CASSQDRGPYYEQYF. CDR3 DNA sequence: TGTGCCAGTAGCCAGGACAGGGGGCCATACTACGAGCAGTACTTC.

This sequence joins TRBV11-2 and TRBJ1-1; no clear D gene. V gave up 5 bases and J gave up 6 bases, with 13 bases separating them. The germline V gene has CDR1 SGHAT and CDR2 FQNNGV. This CDR3 has 13 residues. The CDR3 DNA is TGTGCCAGCAGCCATAATTCGGGGTCTGAAGCTTTCTTT. Residues: CASSHNSGSEAFF.

J is TRBJ1-5 and V is TRBV2; TRBD1 might be the D (6 bases). V lost 10 bases, J lost 1 base, and 14 bases lay in between. The CDR3 consists of 14 residues. The V gene's germline CDR1 is SNHLY and CDR2 FYNNEI. CDR3 nucleotides: TGTGCCACAGGACAGCTCACCAGCAATCAGCCCCAGCATTTT. This translates into CATGQLTSNQPQHF. The whole variable domain, filled in from reference TRBV2 and TRBJ1-5, reads EPEVTQTPSHQVTQMGQEVILRCVPISNHLYFYWYRQILGQKVEFLVSFYNNEISEKSEIFDDQFSVERPDGSNFTLKIRSTKLEDSAMYFCATGQLTSNQPQHFGDGTRLSIL.

As to this clone: Germline and junction disagree at one end, which may indicate a read error. V usage is TRBV7-9 and J usage is TRBJ1-2; D gene ambiguous. Germline V gene data show CDR1 as SEHNR and CDR2 as FQNEAQ (reference sequence). The length of the CDR3 is 13 residues. This CDR3 is CASSRTTSENIVF. CDR3 DNA: TGTGCCAGCAGCCGCACGACATCTGAAAACATCGTCTTC. The full variable domain, with the rest looked up from reference TRBV7-9 and TRBJ1-2, is DTGVSQNPRHKITKRGQNVTFRCDPISEHNRLYWYRQTLGQGPEFLTYFQNEAQLEKSRLLSDRFSAERPKGSFSTLEIQRTEQGDSAMYLCASSRTTSENIVFGSGTRLTVV.

There are a few counts of this clone. V and J are TRBV10-1 and TRBJ2-2, with a tentative D call TRBD2 (7 bases). V was cut by 2 bases and J by 3 bases, with 13 bases left in between. In germline, CDR1 is WNHNN, CDR2 SYGVQD (reference sequence). The CDR3 covers 16 residues. The CDR3 coding sequence is TGCGCCAGCAGTGAGAACGCGGGGGCTTACACCGGGGAGCTGTTTTTT. Translating it yields CASSENAGAYTGELFF.

The chain is built from TRBV6-1 and TRBJ1-2; the D is unclear. The CDR3 length is 14 residues. Germline CDR1 and CDR2: MNHNS and SASEGT. Trimming stripped 2 bases from V and 2 bases from J, with 9 bases between. The CDR3 nucleotides read TGTGCCAGCAGTGAATGGAGGGCCAACTATGGCTACACCTTC. It codes for CASSEWRANYGYTF.

The rearrangement links TRBV4-3 to TRBJ1-5, with D hard to call. There are 16 residues in the CDR3. The V and J ends lost 0 bases and 0 bases respectively, with 9 bases between them. The germline CDR1 and CDR2 sequences are LGHNA and YSLEER. The CDR3 DNA is TGCGCCAGCAGCCAAGAATTGAGGTATAGCAATCAGCCCCAGCATTTT. Residues: CASSQELRYSNQPQHF.

V gene TRBV19 combines with J gene TRBJ2-7; a possible D gene is TRBD2 (7 bases). Germline values: CDR1 LNHDA, CDR2 SQIVND (reference sequence). The germline V and J ends were trimmed by 4 bases and 5 bases, with 18 bases remaining between them. The CDR3 runs to 15 residues. The CDR3 loop is CASSTPSRGGNEQYF. In nucleotides, the CDR3 is TGTGCCAGTAGTACCCCCTCGAGGGGGGGGAACGAGCAGTACTTC.

Ten or more counts support this clone. The V gene is TRBV10-3, the J gene TRBJ1-1; no reliable D call. The V gene's germline CDR1 is ENHRY and CDR2 SYGVKD. The V and J ends lost 3 bases and 1 base respectively, with 6 bases between them. The CDR3 totals 13 residues. The CDR3 region has the DNA TGTGCCATCAGTGAAACGGAGAACACTGAAGCTTTCTTT. Amino acids: CAISETENTEAFF.

The chain employs TRBV4-2 and TRBJ2-5; TRBD1 agrees at 8 bases. TRBJ2-7 matches the DNA end more closely, so the J call is doubtful. The CDR3 loop spans 13 amino acids. Germline V gene lookup returns CDR1 LGHNA and CDR2 YNFKEQ. CDR3 DNA: TGTGCCAGCAGCCCCCGGGACAGGTACGAGCAGTACTTC. It codes for CASSPRDRYEQYF.

This sequence joins TRBV27 and TRBJ1-3; a possible D gene is TRBD1 (6 bases). Germline CDR1 MNHEY, CDR2 SMNVEV (reference sequence). CDR3 length: 13 residues. V dropped 7 bases and J dropped 3 bases, with 10 bases sitting between them. CDR3 nucleotide sequence: TGTGCCAGCATGCAGGGGTTTGGAAACACCATATATTTT. Translation: CASMQGFGNTIYF.

CDR3 nucleotide sequence: TGCGCCAGCAGACCCACTAGCGGGGGGGCCGGTTCCTACAATGAGCAGTTCTTC. As protein: CASRPTSGGAGSYNEQFF. The genes are TRBV4-1 and TRBJ2-1; 13 bases agree with TRBD2. V dropped 6 bases and J dropped 1; count of bases not matched to a gene: 9. The CDR3 is 18 residues long. Per germline, CDR1 MGHRA and CDR2 YSYEKL.